These 16 T cell receptor beta chains came from one sample sequenced in a study of blood T cell repertoires in COVID-19 (dated by TCRdb to the early 2020s). The library was obtained by the immunoSEQ multiplex PCR assay. TCRdb provides this immuneACCESS table in a form limited to in-frame rearrangements. Some clones are lacking; in checked studies, under half of them reflect an unresolved V gene, and why the rest are absent is not known. Across this sample there are some 180,000 clones, with more than 65% seen only once. Together, the top ten hold over 10% of the sample. The source material was peripheral blood. Source of these receptors: a human donor in a cohort sampled during active COVID-19.

The chain employs TRBV30 and TRBJ1-2; 8 positions match TRBD1. The ends lost 3 bases at V and 10 bases at J; junction bases unmatched: 10. The CDR3 sequence is 13 residues long. Germline-derived CDR1 and CDR2 are GTSNPN and SVGIG (reference sequence). CDR3 DNA: TGTGCCTGGAGATCCGACAGGGGATCATACTACACCTTC. This gives the protein CAWRSDRGSYYTF.

This clone was seen a single time. J is TRBJ1-5 and V is TRBV7-2; D might be TRBD1 (5 bases). The CDR3 covers 13 residues. Germline lookup yields CDR1 SGHTA and CDR2 FQGNSA. V was pared by 5 bases and J by 2 bases, with 7 bases between. The CDR3 loop is CASSAGRNQPQHF. DNA of the CDR3: TGTGCCAGCAGCGCGGGACGCAATCAGCCCCAGCATTTT.

The chain joins TRBV6-5 to TRBJ1-1, with unresolved D. The CDR3 consists of 14 residues. Germline assignment: CDR1 MNHEY and CDR2 SVGAGI. Trimming took 2 bases from V and 2 from J, leaving 9 bases between them. The chain's CDR3 is CASSYAEGNTEAFF. Written as DNA, the CDR3 is TGTGCCAGCAGTTACGCAGAGGGTAACACTGAAGCTTTCTTT.

The table lists this clone with a few counts. The rearrangement joins TRBV10-1 to TRBJ1-5; 10 bases align to TRBD1. Germline trimming cut 9 bases from V and 6 bases from J; bases unmatched to any gene: 8. In germline, CDR1 is WNHNN, CDR2 SYGVQD (reference sequence). The CDR3 contains 14 residues. CDR3 residues: CARGGQGRSQPQHF. CDR3 nucleotide sequence: TGCGCCAGGGGGGGACAGGGGCGATCTCAGCCCCAGCATTTT.

This chain uses TRBV7-9 with TRBJ2-2; D possibly corresponds to TRBD1 (6 bases). Germline V gives CDR1 SEHNR, CDR2 FQNEAQ (reference sequence). This CDR3 comprises 15 residues. Trimming removed 7 bases at V and 1 base at J, with 13 bases between. The CDR3 reads CASTFGQLNTGELFF. In DNA form, the CDR3 reads TGTGCCAGCACCTTCGGACAGCTGAACACCGGGGAGCTGTTTTTT.

This chain links TRBV5-1 with TRBJ2-7; D might be TRBD2 (5 bases). Germline CDR1 reads SGHRS; CDR2 reads YFSETQ. CDR3 size: 14 residues. V lost 0 bases to trimming and J lost 7 bases, with 14 bases between them. The CDR3 coding sequence is TGCGCCAGCAGCTTGGGAGTTGTGAGGGCAGAGCAGTACTTC. Translating gives CASSLGVVRAEQYF.

This chain uses TRBV19 with TRBJ1-5; 8 bases are a match to TRBD1. The CDR3 covers 15 residues. The V gene end was trimmed by 9 bases and the J gene end by 7 bases; junction bases not matched to a gene: 14. Germline V gene data show CDR1 as LNHDA and CDR2 as SQIVND (reference sequence). In nucleotides, the CDR3 is TGTGCCAGCCGGCGTGGGCAGGGGGCAGTGCAGCCCCAGCATTTT. This encodes CASRRGQGAVQPQHF.

This sequence joins TRBV5-1 and TRBJ1-1; unclear D gene. CDR1 SGHRS and CDR2 YFSETQ come from the germline V gene. V was cut by 4 bases and J by 4 bases, with 14 bases left in between. The CDR3 is 14 residues long. The CDR3 loop reads CASSAQTSATEAFF. The CDR3 DNA sequence: TGCGCCAGCAGCGCCCAGACATCGGCCACTGAAGCTTTCTTT.

The J gene is TRBJ2-1, the V gene TRBV19, with 9 bases matching TRBD2. Trimming removed 5 bases from V and 10 bases from J; junction bases left unmatched: 21. The CDR3 extends over 18 amino acids. The germline gives CDR1 LNHDA, CDR2 SQIVND (reference sequence). The CDR3 reads CASSPEGRMVAGVLEQFF. CDR3 in DNA: TGTGCCAGTAGTCCCGAGGGCCGGATGGTAGCGGGAGTGCTGGAGCAGTTCTTC.

The chain recombines TRBV13 with TRBJ2-3; 10 bases match TRBD2. The CDR3 sequence is 17 residues long. Germline loops: CDR1 PRHDT, CDR2 FYEKMQ (reference sequence). The V and J ends lost 1 base and 3 bases, in that order; junction bases with no gene match: 7. CDR3 in DNA: TGTGCCAGCAGCTTAGTTGGGCTAGCGGGAGTAACAGATACGCAGTATTTT. Translating gives CASSLVGLAGVTDTQYF.

This chain joins TRBV5-6 and TRBJ1-2, with a weak D call TRBD1 (5 bases). V lost 0 bases and J 8 bases, leaving 8 bases between the germline ends. Germline CDR1 reads SGHDT; CDR2 reads YYEEEE. There are 12 residues in the CDR3. CDR3 coding DNA: TGTGCCAGCAGCTTGGGCAGGGTCGGCTACACCTTC. It yields the protein CASSLGRVGYTF.

This clone occurred a few times. The chain carries TRBV27 and TRBJ2-1, with 9 bases matching TRBD1. The CDR3 loop spans 15 amino acids. Per the germline V gene, CDR1 is MNHEY and CDR2 is SMNVEV (reference sequence). J gave up 9 bases and V 5 bases, and 11 bases lay outside the gene matches. Written as DNA, the CDR3 is TGTGCCAGCAGTCCAACCGGGACAGGGAGGGGTGAGCAGTTCTTC. Translation gives CASSPTGTGRGEQFF.

The CDR3 DNA follows: TGTGCCAGCAGCGGCCGGGACAGGGGGCGGTCTGAAGCTTTCTTT. It codes for CASSGRDRGRSEAFF. The V gene is TRBV7-2, the J gene TRBJ1-1; 12 positions agree with TRBD1. V lost 5 bases and J lost 6; bases outside the gene matches: 7. CDR3 length: 15 residues. The germline CDR1 and CDR2 sequences are SGHTA and FQGNSA.

This clone has only one observation. The gene calls are TRBV7-2 and TRBJ2-2; TRBD2 matches 9 bases. Per the germline V gene, CDR1 is SGHTA and CDR2 is FQGNSA. The CDR3 is made up of 16 amino acids. After removal of 1 base from V and 4 bases from J, the junction contained 4 bases not matched to a gene. CDR3 nucleotides: TGTGCCAGCAGCTTAGTTAGCGGGAGTGGCACCGGGGAGCTGTTTTTT. Translated, it gives CASSLVSGSGTGELFF.

The rearrangement joins TRBV5-4 to TRBJ1-6; the D gene is possibly TRBD1 (6 bases). V was cut by 6 bases and J by 10 bases, with 17 bases left in between. CDR3 length: 14 residues. Looked up from germline, CDR1 is SGHNT and CDR2 is YYREEE (reference sequence). In DNA, the CDR3 is TGTGCCAGCACCCTCAGGGGCGAAGGATCACCCCTCCACTTT. This sequence encodes CASTLRGEGSPLHF.

V is TRBV6-5 and J is TRBJ2-2; the match to TRBD1 covers 10 bases. This CDR3 is built from 14 residues. Trimming removed 9 bases from V and 3 bases from J; junction bases left unmatched: 4. Germline assignment: CDR1 MNHEY and CDR2 SVGAGI. This CDR3 is CASRQGAYTGELFF. For the CDR3, the DNA is TGTGCCAGTCGACAGGGGGCCTACACCGGGGAGCTGTTTTTT.